This T cell receptor (beta chain) comes out of a study of cytomegalovirus exposure and HLA in healthy donors. Study results and caveats: Researchers counted roughly 150 TCR beta chains as cytomegalovirus-associated. Sequence variants that were highly shared formed a cluster that was likely a sequencing artifact. When analyzed later, the rates of TCR association showed variation by HLA locus, with DRB1 the most and HLA-C the fewest.

Concerning this clone: Its antigen is unknown.

A multiplex PCR was run with 60 Vbeta primers and 13 Jbeta primers. Data came from immunoSEQ multiplex PCR; TCRdb stores just in-frame clones and leaves some out. The repertoire consists of some 77,000 clones, with 79% occurring once and the leading ten covering 22%. The CDR3 runs to 14 residues. Trimming cost V 5 bases and J 6 bases, with 16 bases left between them. Per the germline V gene, CDR1 is GTSNPN and CDR2 is SVGIG (reference sequence). The chain recombines TRBV30 with TRBJ1-4; a possible D gene is TRBD1 (5 bases). This receptor was taken from a woman in her thirties or forties in good health and CMV-seropositive. The sequencing input was PBMCs. CDR3 sequence reads: CAWSSGGGDEKLFF. CDR3 DNA: TGTGCCTGGTCAAGCGGGGGGGGAGATGAAAAACTGTTTTTT.